This T cell receptor (beta chain) was retrieved from a study of neurological immune-mediated disorders. Time point meaning: longitudinal time-point 1 (baseline). Unsorted libraries were generated from 2 million PBMCs. These cells had been stored in RNAlater at -80 C. CDR3 length: 15 residues. Germline loops: CDR1 LGHNA, CDR2 YSLEER. With 4 bases removed from V and 7 bases from J, the gap between germline ends came to 16 bases. TCRdb recomputed calls from the 5' RACE reads with MiXCR, one row per CDR3 protein. The repertoire consists of some 54,000 distinct CDR3 sequences, with approximately 12% occurring once and the leading ten covering less than 8.5%. Ten or more counts support this clonotype.

The source is a male donor with HTLV-1-associated myelopathy (HAM/TSP). Sequenced material: PBMCs. This rearrangement joins TRBV4-3 to TRBJ1-4, with no clear D. The CDR3 DNA follows: TGCGCCAGCAGCCCAAGCCTGGGCGCGCTTGAAAAACTGTTTTTT. Translation gives CASSPSLGALEKLFF.